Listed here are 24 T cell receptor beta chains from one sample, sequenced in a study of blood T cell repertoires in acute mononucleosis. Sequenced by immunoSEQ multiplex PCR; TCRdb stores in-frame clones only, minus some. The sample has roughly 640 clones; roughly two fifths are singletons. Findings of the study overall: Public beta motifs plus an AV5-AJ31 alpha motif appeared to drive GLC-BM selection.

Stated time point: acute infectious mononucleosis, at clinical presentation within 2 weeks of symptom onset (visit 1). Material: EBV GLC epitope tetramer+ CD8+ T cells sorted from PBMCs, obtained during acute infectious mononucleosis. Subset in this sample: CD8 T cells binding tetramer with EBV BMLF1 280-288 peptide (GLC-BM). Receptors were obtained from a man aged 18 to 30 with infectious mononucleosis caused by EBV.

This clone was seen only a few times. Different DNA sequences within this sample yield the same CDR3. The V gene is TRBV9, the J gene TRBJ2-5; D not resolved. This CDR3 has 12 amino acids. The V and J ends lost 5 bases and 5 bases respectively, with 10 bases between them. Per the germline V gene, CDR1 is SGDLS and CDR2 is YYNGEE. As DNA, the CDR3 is TGTGCCAGCAGTTTGACTCTGGAGACCCAGTACTTC. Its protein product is CASSLTLETQYF.

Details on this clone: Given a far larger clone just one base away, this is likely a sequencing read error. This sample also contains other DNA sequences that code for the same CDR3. This CDR3 is CSFGAGGTNEKLFF. In nucleotides, the CDR3 is TGCAGCTTTGGCGCCGGGGGCACTAATGAAAAACTGTTTTTT. The chain is built from TRBV29-1 and TRBJ1-4; a possible D gene is TRBD1 (6 bases). The V end lost 8 bases, the J end lost 2 bases, and 15 bases lay between the germline ends. Germline V gene lookup returns CDR1 SQVTM and CDR2 ANQGSEA. CDR3 length: 14 residues.

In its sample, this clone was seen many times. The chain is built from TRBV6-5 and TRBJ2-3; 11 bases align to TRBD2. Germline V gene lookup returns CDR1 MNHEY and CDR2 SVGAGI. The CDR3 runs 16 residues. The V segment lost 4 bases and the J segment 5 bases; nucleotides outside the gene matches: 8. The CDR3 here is CASSFSGRAWEDTQYF. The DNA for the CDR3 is TGTGCCAGCAGTTTTAGCGGGAGGGCCTGGGAAGATACGCAGTATTTT.

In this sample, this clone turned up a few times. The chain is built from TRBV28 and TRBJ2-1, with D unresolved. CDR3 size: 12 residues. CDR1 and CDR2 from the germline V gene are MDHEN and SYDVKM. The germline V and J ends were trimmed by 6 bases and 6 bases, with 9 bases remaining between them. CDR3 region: CASSVVGNEQFF. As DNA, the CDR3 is TGTGCCAGCAGCGTAGTAGGCAATGAGCAGTTCTTC.

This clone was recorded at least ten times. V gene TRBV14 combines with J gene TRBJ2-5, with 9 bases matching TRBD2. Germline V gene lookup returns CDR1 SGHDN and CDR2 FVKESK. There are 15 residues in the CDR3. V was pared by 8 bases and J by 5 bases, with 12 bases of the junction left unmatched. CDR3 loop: CASPRGSGSVETQYF. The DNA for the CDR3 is TGTGCCAGCCCCCGTGGTAGCGGGAGTGTGGAGACCCAGTACTTC.

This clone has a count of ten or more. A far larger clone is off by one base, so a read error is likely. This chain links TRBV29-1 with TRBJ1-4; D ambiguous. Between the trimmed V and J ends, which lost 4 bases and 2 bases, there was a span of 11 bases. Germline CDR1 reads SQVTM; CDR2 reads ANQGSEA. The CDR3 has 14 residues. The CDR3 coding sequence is TGCAGCGTTGGCGCCGGGGTCACTAATGAAAAACTGTTTTTT. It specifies CSVGAGVTNEKLFF.

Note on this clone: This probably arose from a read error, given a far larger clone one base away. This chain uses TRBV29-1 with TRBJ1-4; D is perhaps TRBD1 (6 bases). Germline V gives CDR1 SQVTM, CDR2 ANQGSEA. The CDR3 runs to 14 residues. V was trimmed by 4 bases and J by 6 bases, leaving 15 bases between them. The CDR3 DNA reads TGCAGCGTTGGCGCCGGGGGCACTTATGAAAAACTGTTTTTT. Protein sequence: CSVGAGGTYEKLFF.

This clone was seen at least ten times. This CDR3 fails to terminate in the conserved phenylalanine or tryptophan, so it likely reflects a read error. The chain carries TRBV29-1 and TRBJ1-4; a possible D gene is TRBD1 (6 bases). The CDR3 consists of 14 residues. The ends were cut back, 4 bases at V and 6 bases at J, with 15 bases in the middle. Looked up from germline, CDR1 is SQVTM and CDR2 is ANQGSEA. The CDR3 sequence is CSVGAGGTDEKLFV. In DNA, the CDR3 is TGCAGCGTTGGCGCCGGGGGCACTGATGAAAAACTGTTTGTT.

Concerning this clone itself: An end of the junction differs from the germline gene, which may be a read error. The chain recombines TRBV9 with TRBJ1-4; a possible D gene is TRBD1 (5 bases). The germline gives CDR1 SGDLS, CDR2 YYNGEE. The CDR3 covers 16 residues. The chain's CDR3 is CAISYGQVATNEKLFF. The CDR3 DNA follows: TGTGCCATCAGCTACGGACAAGTTGCAACTAATGAAAAACTGTTTTTT.

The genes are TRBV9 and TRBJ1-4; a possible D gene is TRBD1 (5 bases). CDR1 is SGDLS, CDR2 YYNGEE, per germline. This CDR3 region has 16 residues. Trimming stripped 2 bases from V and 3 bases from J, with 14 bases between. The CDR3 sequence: CASSVGQVASNEKLFF. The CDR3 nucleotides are TGTGCCAGCAGCGTCGGACAAGTTGCATCTAATGAAAAACTGTTTTTT.

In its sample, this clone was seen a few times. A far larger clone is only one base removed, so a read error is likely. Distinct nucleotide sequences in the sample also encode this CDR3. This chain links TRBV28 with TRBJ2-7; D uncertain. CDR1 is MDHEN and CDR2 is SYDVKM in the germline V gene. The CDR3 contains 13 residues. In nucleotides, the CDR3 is TGTTCCAGCAGTTTACCCCTCAGTGGGGAGCAGTACTTC. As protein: CSSSLPLSGEQYF. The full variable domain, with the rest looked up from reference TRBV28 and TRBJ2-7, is DVKVTQSSRYLVKRTGEKVFLECVQDMDHENMFWYRQDPGLGLRLIYFSYDVKMKEKGDIPEGYSVSREKKERFSLILESASTNQTSMYLCSSSLPLSGEQYFGPGTRLTVT.

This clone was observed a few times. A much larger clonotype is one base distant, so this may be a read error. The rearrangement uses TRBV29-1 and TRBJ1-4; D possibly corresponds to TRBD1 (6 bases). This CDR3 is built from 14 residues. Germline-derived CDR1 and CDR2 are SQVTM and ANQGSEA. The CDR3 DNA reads TGCATCGTTGGCGCCGGGGGCACTAATGATAAACTGTTTTTT. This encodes CIVGAGGTNDKLFF.

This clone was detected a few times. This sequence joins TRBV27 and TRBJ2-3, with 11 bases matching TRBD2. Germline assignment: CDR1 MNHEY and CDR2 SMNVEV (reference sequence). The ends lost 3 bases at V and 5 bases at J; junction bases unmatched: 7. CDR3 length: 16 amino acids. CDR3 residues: CASSFSGRAWEDTQYF. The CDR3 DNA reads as TGTGCCAGCAGTTTTAGCGGGAGGGCCTGGGAAGATACGCAGTATTTT.

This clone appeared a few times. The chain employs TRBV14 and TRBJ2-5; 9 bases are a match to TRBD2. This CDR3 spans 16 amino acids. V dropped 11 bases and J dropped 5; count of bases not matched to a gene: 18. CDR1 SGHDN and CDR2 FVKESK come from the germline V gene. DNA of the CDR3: TGTGCCTGCTGCCCCCGTGGTAGCGGGAGTGTGGAGACCCAGTACTTC. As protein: CACCPRGSGSVETQYF.

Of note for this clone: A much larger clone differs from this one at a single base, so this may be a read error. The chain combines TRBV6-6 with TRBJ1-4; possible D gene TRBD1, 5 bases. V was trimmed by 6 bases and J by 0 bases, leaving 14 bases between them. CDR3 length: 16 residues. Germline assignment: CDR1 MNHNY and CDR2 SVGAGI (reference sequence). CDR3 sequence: CASSDGQVATNEKLFF. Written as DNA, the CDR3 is TGTGCCAGCAGCGACGGACAAGTTGCAACTAATGAAAAACTGTTTTTT.

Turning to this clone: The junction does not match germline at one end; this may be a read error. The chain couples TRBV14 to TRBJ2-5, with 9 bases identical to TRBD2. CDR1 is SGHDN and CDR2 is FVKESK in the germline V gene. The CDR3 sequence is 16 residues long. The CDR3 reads CACSRRGSGSVETQYF. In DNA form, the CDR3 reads TGCGCCTGCAGCCGCCGTGGTAGCGGGAGTGTGGAGACCCAGTACTTC.

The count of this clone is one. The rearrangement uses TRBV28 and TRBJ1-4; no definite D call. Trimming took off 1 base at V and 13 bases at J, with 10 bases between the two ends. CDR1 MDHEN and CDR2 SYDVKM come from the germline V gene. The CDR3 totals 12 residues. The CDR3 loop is CASSLFYDILFF. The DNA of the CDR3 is TGTGCCAGCAGTTTATTTTATGATATACTGTTTTTT.

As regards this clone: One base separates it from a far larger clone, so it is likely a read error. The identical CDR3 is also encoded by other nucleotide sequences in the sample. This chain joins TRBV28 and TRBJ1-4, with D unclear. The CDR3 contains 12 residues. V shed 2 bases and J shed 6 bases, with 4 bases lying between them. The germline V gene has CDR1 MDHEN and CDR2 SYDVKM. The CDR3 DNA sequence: TGTGCCAGCAGTTTAATCTATGAAAAACTGTTTTTT. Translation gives CASSLIYEKLFF. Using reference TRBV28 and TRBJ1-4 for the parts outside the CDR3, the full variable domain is DVKVTQSSRYLVKRTGEKVFLECVQDMDHENMFWYRQDPGLGLRLIYFSYDVKMKEKGDIPEGYSVSREKKERFSLILESASTNQTSMYLCASSLIYEKLFFGSGTQLSVL.

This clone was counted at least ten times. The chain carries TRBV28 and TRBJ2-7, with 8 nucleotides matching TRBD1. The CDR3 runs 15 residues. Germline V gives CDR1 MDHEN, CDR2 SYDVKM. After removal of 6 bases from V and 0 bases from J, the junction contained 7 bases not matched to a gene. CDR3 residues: CASSVGTGISYEQYF. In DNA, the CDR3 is TGTGCCAGCAGCGTAGGGACAGGAATCTCCTACGAGCAGTACTTC.

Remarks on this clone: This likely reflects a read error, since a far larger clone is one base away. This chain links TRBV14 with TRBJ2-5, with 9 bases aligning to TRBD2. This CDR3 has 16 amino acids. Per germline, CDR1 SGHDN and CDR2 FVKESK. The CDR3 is CACSPRGSGSVETQYF. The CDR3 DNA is TGTGCCTGCAGCCCCCGTGGTAGCGGGAGTGTGGAGACCCAGTACTTC.

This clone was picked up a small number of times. The CDR3 bases are TGCAGCGTTGGCGCCGGGGCACTAATGAAAAAACTGTTTTTT. It encodes CSVGAGALMKKLFF. This chain uses TRBV29-1 with TRBJ1-4; the D gene is possibly TRBD1 (5 bases). The V end lost 4 bases, the J end lost 9 bases, and 18 bases lay between the germline ends. CDR1 is SQVTM and CDR2 is ANQGSEA in the germline V gene. This CDR3 is built from 14 residues. The full variable domain, in which reference TRBV29-1 and TRBJ1-4 provide the parts outside the CDR3, is SAVISQKPSRDICQRGTSLTIQCQVDSQVTMMFWYRQQPGQSLTLIATANQGSEATYESGFVIDKFPISRPNLTFSTLTVSNMSPEDSSIYLCSVGAGALMKKLFFGSGTQLSVL.

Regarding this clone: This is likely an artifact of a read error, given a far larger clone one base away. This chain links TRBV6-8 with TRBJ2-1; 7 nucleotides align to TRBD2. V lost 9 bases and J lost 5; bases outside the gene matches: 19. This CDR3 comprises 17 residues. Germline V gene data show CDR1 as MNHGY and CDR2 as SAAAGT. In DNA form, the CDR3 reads TGTGCCAGGAGGCTACGAGGGAGGGGAATCGTCAACAATGAGCAGTTCTTC. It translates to CARRLRGRGIVNNEQFF.

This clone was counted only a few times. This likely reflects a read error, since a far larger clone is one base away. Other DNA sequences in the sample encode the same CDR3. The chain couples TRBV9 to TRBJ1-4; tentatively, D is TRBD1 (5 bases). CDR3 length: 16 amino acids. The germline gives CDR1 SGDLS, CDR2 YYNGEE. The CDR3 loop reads CASSDGQVATNEILFF. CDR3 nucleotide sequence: TGTGCCAGCAGCGACGGACAAGTTGCAACTAATGAAATACTGTTTTTT.

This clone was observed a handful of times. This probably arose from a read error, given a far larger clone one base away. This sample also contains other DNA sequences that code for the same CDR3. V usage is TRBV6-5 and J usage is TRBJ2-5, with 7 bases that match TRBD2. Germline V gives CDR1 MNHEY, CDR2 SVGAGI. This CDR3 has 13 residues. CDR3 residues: CASSPTSVETQYF. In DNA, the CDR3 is TGTGCGAGCTCCCCAACTAGCGTGGAGACCCAGTACTTC.